Listed below are T cell receptor beta chains from one sample, sequenced in a study of Graves' ophthalmopathy and Graves' hyperthyroidism. From the multiplex PCR reads, TCRdb called clonotypes with MiXCR, one entry per CDR3 protein. The table includes 650,000 to 800,000 distinct CDR3 sequences, about two fifths detected once. Sequenced: peripheral blood. These receptors were obtained from an adult man with Graves' ophthalmopathy. Both conserved end residues are part of each CDR3. Each record gives: CDR3 length, V gene, clone size, D gene, J gene, CDR3 protein, CDR3 DNA. D genes are given only for firm matches. Where a row states a size, it is once, few, many or the class of an expanded clone; other rows omit it.

cdr3_length: 14; v_call: TRBV19; clone_size: once; d_call: TRBD1; j_call: TRBJ1-6; cdr3_aa: CASSGGTGDSPLHF; cdr3_nt: TGTGCCAGTAGTGGAGGGACAGGCGATTCACCCCTCCACTTT
cdr3_length: 12; v_call: TRBV12-3/TRBV12-4; clone_size: -; d_call: -; j_call: TRBJ1-2; cdr3_aa: CASSPYGRAYTF; cdr3_nt: TGTGCCAGCAGTCCTTACGGGAGGGCCTACACCTTC
cdr3_length: 15; v_call: TRBV19; clone_size: many; d_call: TRBD1; j_call: TRBJ1-5; cdr3_aa: CASTGTGLGNQPQHF; cdr3_nt: TGTGCCAGTACCGGGACAGGGTTAGGCAATCAGCCCCAGCATTTT
cdr3_length: 15; v_call: TRBV10-3; clone_size: many; d_call: -; j_call: TRBJ1-5; cdr3_aa: CAISEVGRGNQPQHF; cdr3_nt: TGTGCCATCAGTGAGGTAGGACGGGGCAATCAGCCCCAGCATTTT
cdr3_length: 13; v_call: TRBV10-3; clone_size: once; d_call: -; j_call: TRBJ1-3; cdr3_aa: CAIIPDSGNTIYF; cdr3_nt: TGTGCCATCATCCCGGACTCTGGAAACACCATATATTTT
cdr3_length: 15; v_call: TRBV2; clone_size: -; d_call: -; j_call: TRBJ1-5; cdr3_aa: CASSETAGGLETQHF; cdr3_nt: TGTGCCAGCAGTGAAACAGCGGGGGGGCTTGAGACCCAGCATTTT
cdr3_length: 13; v_call: TRBV12-3/TRBV12-4; clone_size: -; d_call: -; j_call: TRBJ1-5; cdr3_aa: CASRRTFEETQHF; cdr3_nt: TGTGCCAGCAGACGGACATTTGAGGAGACCCAGCATTTT
cdr3_length: 13; v_call: TRBV2; clone_size: many; d_call: TRBD1; j_call: TRBJ1-2; cdr3_aa: CASSPDRDYGYTF; cdr3_nt: TGTGCCAGCAGCCCCGACAGGGACTATGGCTACACCTTC
cdr3_length: 14; v_call: TRBV25-1; clone_size: -; d_call: TRBD1; j_call: TRBJ2-7; cdr3_aa: CASSETGGDYEQYF; cdr3_nt: TGTGCCAGCAGTGAGACAGGGGGGGACTACGAGCAGTACTTC
cdr3_length: 10; v_call: TRBV7-9; clone_size: once; d_call: -; j_call: TRBJ2-7; cdr3_aa: CASSRGGRDF; cdr3_nt: TGTGCCAGCAGCCGGGGCGGGCGGGACTTC
cdr3_length: 13; v_call: TRBV20-1; clone_size: many; d_call: TRBD1; j_call: TRBJ1-2; cdr3_aa: CSASSIDRAGYTF; cdr3_nt: TGCAGTGCTAGTAGTATCGACAGGGCTGGCTACACCTTC
cdr3_length: 13; v_call: TRBV12-3/TRBV12-4; clone_size: -; d_call: TRBD1; j_call: TRBJ1-1; cdr3_aa: CASSSRTGARYFF; cdr3_nt: TGTGCCAGCAGTTCTCGGACAGGGGCACGATACTTCTTT
cdr3_length: 15; v_call: TRBV7-9; clone_size: many; d_call: -; j_call: TRBJ1-6; cdr3_aa: CATSTEEVVNSPLHF; cdr3_nt: TGTGCCACCTCTACGGAAGAGGTCGTTAATTCACCCCTCCACTTT
cdr3_length: 12; v_call: TRBV29-1; clone_size: once; d_call: -; j_call: TRBJ1-1; cdr3_aa: CSVSFGGTEAFF; cdr3_nt: TGCAGCGTTTCCTTCGGGGGCACTGAAGCTTTCTTT
cdr3_length: 14; v_call: TRBV7-9; clone_size: -; d_call: TRBD2; j_call: TRBJ2-2; cdr3_aa: CASSLGSQGGGLFF; cdr3_nt: TGTGCCAGCAGCCTGGGGTCGCAGGGCGGGGGGCTGTTTTTT
cdr3_length: 13; v_call: TRBV15; clone_size: many; d_call: -; j_call: TRBJ2-7; cdr3_aa: CATSSNSFYEQYF; cdr3_nt: TGTGCCACCAGCAGTAATAGTTTCTACGAGCAGTACTTC
cdr3_length: 17; v_call: TRBV7-3; clone_size: -; d_call: -; j_call: TRBJ2-7; cdr3_aa: CASSLTAAATRTYEQYF; cdr3_nt: TGTGCCAGCAGCTTAACGGCAGCTGCCACTAGGACCTACGAGCAGTACTTC
cdr3_length: 15; v_call: TRBV2; clone_size: once; d_call: TRBD1; j_call: TRBJ2-7; cdr3_aa: CASSGAGGRFYEQYF; cdr3_nt: TGTGCCAGCAGTGGGGCAGGGGGCCGTTTTTACGAGCAGTACTTC
cdr3_length: 15; v_call: TRBV5-5; clone_size: -; d_call: -; j_call: TRBJ1-2; cdr3_aa: CASSLVGVANYGYTF; cdr3_nt: TGTGCCAGCAGCTTGGTCGGGGTAGCTAACTATGGCTACACCTTC
cdr3_length: 16; v_call: TRBV11-3; clone_size: -; d_call: TRBD1; j_call: TRBJ2-5; cdr3_aa: CASSSGTGGFQETRYF; cdr3_nt: TGTGCCAGCAGTTCCGGGACAGGGGGCTTCCAAGAGACCCGGTACTTC
cdr3_length: 15; v_call: TRBV5-1; clone_size: many; d_call: -; j_call: TRBJ2-2; cdr3_aa: CASSENSGSTGELFF; cdr3_nt: TGCGCCAGCAGCGAAAACTCCGGAAGCACCGGGGAGCTGTTTTTT
cdr3_length: 16; v_call: TRBV25-1; clone_size: -; d_call: -; j_call: TRBJ1-6; cdr3_aa: CASSARRRGVSSPLHF; cdr3_nt: TGTGCCAGCAGTGCTAGAAGGAGGGGAGTGAGTTCACCCCTCCACTTT
cdr3_length: 19; v_call: TRBV9; clone_size: many; d_call: TRBD1; j_call: TRBJ1-5; cdr3_aa: CASSPNRKLDRGGNQPQHF; cdr3_nt: TGTGCCAGCAGCCCAAATAGGAAATTGGACAGGGGTGGCAATCAGCCCCAGCATTTT
cdr3_length: 14; v_call: TRBV29-1; clone_size: many; d_call: -; j_call: TRBJ2-6; cdr3_aa: CSVEVSSGANVLTF; cdr3_nt: TGCAGCGTTGAGGTGAGCTCTGGGGCCAACGTCCTGACTTTC
cdr3_length: 11; v_call: TRBV25-1; clone_size: -; d_call: TRBD1; j_call: TRBJ1-2; cdr3_aa: CASSDGTALTF; cdr3_nt: TGTGCCAGCAGTGACGGGACAGCGCTCACCTTC
cdr3_length: 14; v_call: TRBV29-1; clone_size: many; d_call: TRBD1; j_call: TRBJ2-7; cdr3_aa: CSARLTGVGDEQYF; cdr3_nt: TGCAGCGCCCGCTTGACAGGGGTCGGGGACGAGCAGTACTTC
cdr3_length: 14; v_call: TRBV10-3; clone_size: many; d_call: TRBD1; j_call: TRBJ1-2; cdr3_aa: CAISQDRAVYGYTF; cdr3_nt: TGTGCCATCAGCCAGGACAGGGCCGTCTATGGCTACACCTTC
cdr3_length: 14; v_call: TRBV7-6; clone_size: many; d_call: -; j_call: TRBJ2-7; cdr3_aa: CASSFNSGTREQYF; cdr3_nt: TGTGCCAGCAGCTTTAATTCAGGGACACGCGAGCAGTACTTC
cdr3_length: 11; v_call: TRBV2; clone_size: many; d_call: -; j_call: TRBJ1-4; cdr3_aa: CASLRNEKLFF; cdr3_nt: TGTGCCAGCTTACGTAATGAAAAACTGTTTTTT
cdr3_length: 14; v_call: TRBV5-8; clone_size: many; d_call: TRBD1; j_call: TRBJ1-3; cdr3_aa: CASSPGTGGNTIYF; cdr3_nt: TGTGCCAGCAGTCCCGGGACAGGCGGAAACACCATATATTTT
cdr3_length: 14; v_call: TRBV7-9; clone_size: -; d_call: -; j_call: TRBJ1-2; cdr3_aa: CASSPRDLYYGYTF; cdr3_nt: TGTGCCAGCAGCCCAAGGGACCTGTATTATGGCTACACCTTC
cdr3_length: 17; v_call: TRBV10-3; clone_size: -; d_call: TRBD1; j_call: TRBJ2-6; cdr3_aa: CAISGTGGNAGANVLTF; cdr3_nt: TGTGCCATCAGCGGGACAGGCGGCAACGCTGGGGCCAACGTCCTGACTTTC
cdr3_length: 16; v_call: TRBV7-3; clone_size: -; d_call: TRBD1; j_call: TRBJ2-2; cdr3_aa: CASSQDPTGAAGELFF; cdr3_nt: TGTGCCAGCAGCCAAGACCCGACAGGGGCAGCGGGGGAGCTGTTTTTT
cdr3_length: 16; v_call: TRBV7-2; clone_size: -; d_call: TRBD1; j_call: TRBJ1-3; cdr3_aa: CASSLTGQVGVHTIYF; cdr3_nt: TGTGCCAGCAGCTTAACCGGACAGGTGGGGGTGCACACCATATATTTT
cdr3_length: 11; v_call: TRBV19; clone_size: -; d_call: -; j_call: TRBJ1-1; cdr3_aa: CASSILGQAFF; cdr3_nt: TGTGCCAGTAGTATTCTGGGGCAAGCTTTCTTT
cdr3_length: 14; v_call: TRBV19; clone_size: many; d_call: TRBD1; j_call: TRBJ2-7; cdr3_aa: CASSTGQAYYEQYF; cdr3_nt: TGTGCCAGTAGTACGGGACAGGCGTACTACGAGCAGTACTTC
cdr3_length: 15; v_call: TRBV7-9; clone_size: many; d_call: TRBD1; j_call: TRBJ2-2; cdr3_aa: CASSLADRDGGELFF; cdr3_nt: TGTGCCAGCAGCTTAGCGGACAGGGACGGCGGGGAGCTGTTTTTT
cdr3_length: 15; v_call: TRBV12-3/TRBV12-4; clone_size: many; d_call: TRBD1; j_call: TRBJ1-1; cdr3_aa: CASRGGQPMNTEAFF; cdr3_nt: TGTGCCAGCAGGGGGGGACAGCCTATGAACACTGAAGCTTTCTTT
cdr3_length: 13; v_call: TRBV20-1; clone_size: many; d_call: TRBD1; j_call: TRBJ2-7; cdr3_aa: CSATDRDPNEQYF; cdr3_nt: TGCAGTGCCACGGACAGGGATCCCAACGAGCAGTACTTC
cdr3_length: 17; v_call: TRBV11-2; clone_size: -; d_call: -; j_call: TRBJ2-7; cdr3_aa: CASSPPLRDKSHYEQYF; cdr3_nt: TGTGCCAGCAGCCCGCCCCTCCGGGACAAATCTCACTACGAGCAGTACTTC
cdr3_length: 14; v_call: TRBV10-2; clone_size: many; d_call: TRBD1; j_call: TRBJ1-6; cdr3_aa: CASSTGGWGSPLHF; cdr3_nt: TGCGCCAGCAGTACAGGGGGCTGGGGTTCACCCCTCCACTTT
cdr3_length: 11; v_call: TRBV25-1; clone_size: -; d_call: -; j_call: TRBJ1-6; cdr3_aa: CASVYDLPLHF; cdr3_nt: TGTGCCAGCGTATATGACCTACCCCTCCACTTT
cdr3_length: 14; v_call: TRBV9; clone_size: many; d_call: TRBD1; j_call: TRBJ2-7; cdr3_aa: CASSASRTGYEQYF; cdr3_nt: TGTGCCAGCAGCGCCTCTAGGACAGGCTACGAGCAGTACTTC
cdr3_length: 15; v_call: TRBV5-1; clone_size: many; d_call: TRBD1; j_call: TRBJ1-6; cdr3_aa: CASSQGTGPGAPLHF; cdr3_nt: TGCGCCAGCAGCCAAGGGACAGGCCCCGGAGCACCCCTCCACTTT
cdr3_length: 15; v_call: TRBV10-3; clone_size: -; d_call: -; j_call: TRBJ2-2; cdr3_aa: CAISSNSWVAGELFF; cdr3_nt: TGTGCCATCAGTTCGAATTCATGGGTCGCCGGGGAGCTGTTTTTT
cdr3_length: 12; v_call: TRBV12-3/TRBV12-4; clone_size: many; d_call: -; j_call: TRBJ1-1; cdr3_aa: CASRLANTEAFF; cdr3_nt: TGTGCCAGCAGACTGGCGAACACTGAAGCTTTCTTT
cdr3_length: 14; v_call: TRBV10-3; clone_size: many; d_call: -; j_call: TRBJ2-6; cdr3_aa: CAPPFDSGANVLTF; cdr3_nt: TGTGCCCCTCCTTTCGATTCTGGGGCCAACGTCCTGACTTTC
cdr3_length: 16; v_call: TRBV20-1; clone_size: -; d_call: -; j_call: TRBJ1-5; cdr3_aa: CSARERYHGQLRPQHF; cdr3_nt: TGCAGTGCTAGAGAGCGTTACCACGGGCAACTAAGACCCCAGCATTTT
cdr3_length: 17; v_call: TRBV13; clone_size: few; d_call: TRBD1; j_call: TRBJ2-5; cdr3_aa: CASSLRSRRQGQETQYF; cdr3_nt: TGTGCCAGCAGCTTAAGAAGCCGCCGACAGGGGCAAGAGACCCAGTACTTC
cdr3_length: 14; v_call: TRBV6-1; clone_size: -; d_call: -; j_call: TRBJ1-1; cdr3_aa: CASSERSGATEAFF; cdr3_nt: TGTGCCAGCAGTGAAAGATCGGGGGCAACTGAAGCTTTCTTT
cdr3_length: 15; v_call: TRBV7-2; clone_size: few; d_call: -; j_call: TRBJ2-2; cdr3_aa: CASSLVPAWTGELFF; cdr3_nt: TGTGCCAGCAGCTTAGTTCCGGCTTGGACCGGGGAGCTGTTTTTT
cdr3_length: 17; v_call: TRBV25-1; clone_size: -; d_call: -; j_call: TRBJ2-5; cdr3_aa: CASSEYGRGATGETQYF; cdr3_nt: TGTGCCAGCAGTGAATACGGCCGGGGGGCGACGGGGGAGACCCAGTACTTC
cdr3_length: 15; v_call: TRBV3-1; clone_size: few; d_call: -; j_call: TRBJ2-7; cdr3_aa: CASSQVLRGDYEQYF; cdr3_nt: TGTGCCAGCAGCCAAGTACTCCGGGGAGATTACGAGCAGTACTTC
cdr3_length: 16; v_call: TRBV5-1; clone_size: many; d_call: -; j_call: TRBJ1-2; cdr3_aa: CASSLAEETGLYGYTF; cdr3_nt: TGCGCCAGCAGCTTGGCGGAGGAGACAGGCCTCTATGGCTACACCTTC
cdr3_length: 17; v_call: TRBV19; clone_size: many; d_call: -; j_call: TRBJ2-6; cdr3_aa: CASSMAGLLSGANVLTF; cdr3_nt: TGTGCCAGTAGTATGGCGGGACTCCTGTCTGGGGCCAACGTCCTGACTTTC